The present entry profiles one T cell receptor beta chain with its context. Authors' methods: The assay estimated nucleated cells by amplifying reference gene primers. TCRdb keeps only in-frame clones here, not all; method: immunoSEQ multiplex PCR. That table supplies the V and J calls and clone size; D and trimming were determined from the DNA. The sample shows about 260,000 clones, around nine tenths of them seen only once. This sample stems from a study of blood T cell repertoires in COVID-19. This CDR3 region has 15 residues. The V gene's germline CDR1 is LNHNV and CDR2 YYDKDF (reference sequence). J gave up 1 base and V 2 bases, and 4 bases lay outside the gene matches.

The sequence was collected from a man aged 25-40 years with active or convalescent COVID-19. The material sequenced was peripheral blood. V and J are TRBV15 and TRBJ1-1; the match to TRBD1 covers 7 bases. The CDR3 protein is CATSRLGQQNTEAFF. CDR3 DNA: TGTGCCACCAGCAGATTGGGACAGCAGAACACTGAAGCTTTCTTT.